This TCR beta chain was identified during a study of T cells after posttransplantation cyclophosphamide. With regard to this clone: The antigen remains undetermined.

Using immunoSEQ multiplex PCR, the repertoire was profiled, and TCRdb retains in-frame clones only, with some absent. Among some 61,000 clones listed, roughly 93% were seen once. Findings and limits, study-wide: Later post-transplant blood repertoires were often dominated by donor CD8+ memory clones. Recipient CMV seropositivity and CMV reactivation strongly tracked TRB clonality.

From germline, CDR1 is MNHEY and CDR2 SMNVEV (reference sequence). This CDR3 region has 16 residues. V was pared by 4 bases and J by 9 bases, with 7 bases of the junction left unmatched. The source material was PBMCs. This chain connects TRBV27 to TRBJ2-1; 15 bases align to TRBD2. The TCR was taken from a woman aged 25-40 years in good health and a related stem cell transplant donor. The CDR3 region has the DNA TGTGCCAGCAGTTCCGGACTAGCGGGGGGGCCTGGTGAGCAGTTCTTC. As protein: CASSSGLAGGPGEQFF.